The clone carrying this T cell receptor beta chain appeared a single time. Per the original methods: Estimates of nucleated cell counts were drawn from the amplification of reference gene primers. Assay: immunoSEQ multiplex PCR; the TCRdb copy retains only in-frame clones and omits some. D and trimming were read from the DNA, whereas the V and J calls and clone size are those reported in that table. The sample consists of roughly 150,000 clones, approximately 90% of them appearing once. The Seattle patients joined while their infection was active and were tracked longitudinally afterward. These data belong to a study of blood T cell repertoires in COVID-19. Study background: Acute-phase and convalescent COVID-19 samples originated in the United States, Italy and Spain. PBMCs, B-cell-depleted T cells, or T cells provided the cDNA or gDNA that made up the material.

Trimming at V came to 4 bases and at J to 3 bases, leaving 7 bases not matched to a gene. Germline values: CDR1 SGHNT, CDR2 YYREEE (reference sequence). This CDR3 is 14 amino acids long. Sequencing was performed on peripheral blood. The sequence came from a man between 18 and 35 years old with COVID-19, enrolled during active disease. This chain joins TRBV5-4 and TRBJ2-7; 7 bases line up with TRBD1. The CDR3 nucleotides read TGTGCCAGCAGCCCCGACAGGGTGGGCTACGAGCAGTACTTC. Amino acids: CASSPDRVGYEQYF.